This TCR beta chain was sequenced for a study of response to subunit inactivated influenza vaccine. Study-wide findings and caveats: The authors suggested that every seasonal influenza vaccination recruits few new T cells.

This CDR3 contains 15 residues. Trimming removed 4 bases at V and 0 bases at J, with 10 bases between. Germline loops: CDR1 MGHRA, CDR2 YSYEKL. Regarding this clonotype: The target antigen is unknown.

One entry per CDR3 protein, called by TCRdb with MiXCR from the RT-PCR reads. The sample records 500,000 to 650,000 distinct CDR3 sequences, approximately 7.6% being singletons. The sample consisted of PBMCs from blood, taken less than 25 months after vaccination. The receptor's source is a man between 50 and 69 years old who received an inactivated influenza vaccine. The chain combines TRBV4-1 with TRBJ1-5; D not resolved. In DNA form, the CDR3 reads TGCGCCAGCAGCCGGCTAGATAATAGCAATCAGCCCCAGCATTTT. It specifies CASSRLDNSNQPQHF.